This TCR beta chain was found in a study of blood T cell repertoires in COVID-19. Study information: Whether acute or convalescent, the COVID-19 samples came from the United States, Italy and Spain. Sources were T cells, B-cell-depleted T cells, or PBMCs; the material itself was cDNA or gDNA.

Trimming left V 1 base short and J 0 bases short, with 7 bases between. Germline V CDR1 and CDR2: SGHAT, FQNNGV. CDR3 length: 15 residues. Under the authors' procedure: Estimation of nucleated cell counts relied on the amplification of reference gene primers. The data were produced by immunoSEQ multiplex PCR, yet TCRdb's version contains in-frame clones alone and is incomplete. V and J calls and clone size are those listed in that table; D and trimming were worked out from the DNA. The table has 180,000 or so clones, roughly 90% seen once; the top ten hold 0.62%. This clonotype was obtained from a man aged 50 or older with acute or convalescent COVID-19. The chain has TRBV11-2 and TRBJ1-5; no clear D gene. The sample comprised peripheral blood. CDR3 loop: CASSLGLFSNQPQHF. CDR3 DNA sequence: TGTGCCAGCAGCTTAGGTCTCTTTAGCAATCAGCCCCAGCATTTT.